This TCR beta chain was recovered during a study of response to subunit inactivated influenza vaccine. Trimming took 3 bases from V and 5 from J, leaving 11 bases between them. From germline, CDR1 is ENHRY and CDR2 SYGVKD. The CDR3 contains 14 residues. The study, taken as a whole, reports: That few new T cells are recruited by each seasonal influenza vaccination was the authors' suggestion.

In its sample, this clonotype was seen many times. The antigen is unknown. TCRdb processed the RT-PCR reads anew with MiXCR; each CDR3 protein has one entry. The sample includes about 580,000 distinct CDR3 sequences, around 13% of them seen just once. J is TRBJ1-3 and V is TRBV10-3; a possible D gene is TRBD1 (6 bases). The origin of this receptor is a man between 45 and 60 years old who received an inactivated influenza vaccine. Source: PBMCs from blood, taken 11 to 12 days after vaccination. The CDR3 region is CAISDGGLRNTIYF. The CDR3 nucleotides are TGTGCCATCAGTGATGGGGGGCTGAGAAACACCATATATTTT.